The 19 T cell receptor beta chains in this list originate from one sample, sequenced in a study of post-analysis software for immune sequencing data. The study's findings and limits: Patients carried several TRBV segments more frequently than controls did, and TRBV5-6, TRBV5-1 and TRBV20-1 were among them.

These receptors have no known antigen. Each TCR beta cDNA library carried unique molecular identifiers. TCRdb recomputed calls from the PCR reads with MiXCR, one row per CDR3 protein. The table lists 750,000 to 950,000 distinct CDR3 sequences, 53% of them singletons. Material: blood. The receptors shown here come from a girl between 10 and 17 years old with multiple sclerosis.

This CDR3 is CSAVRATSTDTQYF. The CDR3 DNA reads as TGCAGTGCTGTGAGGGCGACTAGCACAGATACGCAGTATTTT. The V call is TRBV20-1, the J call TRBJ2-3, with a tentative D call TRBD2 (5 bases). CDR3 size: 14 residues. Germline V CDR1 and CDR2: DFQATT, SNEGSKA (reference sequence). The V and J ends lost 5 bases and 0 bases respectively, with 12 bases between them.

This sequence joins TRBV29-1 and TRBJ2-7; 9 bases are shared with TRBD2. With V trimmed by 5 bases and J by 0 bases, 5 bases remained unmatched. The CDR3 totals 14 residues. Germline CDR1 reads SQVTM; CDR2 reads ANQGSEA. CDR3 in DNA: TGCAGCGTTCCCCTAGCGGGAAGCTCCTACGAGCAGTACTTC. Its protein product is CSVPLAGSSYEQYF.

The DNA for the CDR3 is TGTGCCAGCAGCGACCACAGGGATCCAGGCAAAAACATTCAGTACTTC. This sequence encodes CASSDHRDPGKNIQYF. This chain uses TRBV7-9 with TRBJ2-4, with D tentatively TRBD1 (6 bases). The CDR3 totals 16 residues. CDR1 SEHNR and CDR2 FQNEAQ come from the germline V gene (reference sequence). V shed 5 bases and J shed 3 bases, with 17 bases lying between them.

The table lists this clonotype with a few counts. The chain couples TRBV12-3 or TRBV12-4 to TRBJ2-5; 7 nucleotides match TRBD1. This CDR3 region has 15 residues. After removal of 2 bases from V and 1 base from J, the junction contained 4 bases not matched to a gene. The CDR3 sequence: CASSLLWDSQETQYF. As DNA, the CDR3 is TGTGCCAGCAGTTTACTCTGGGACAGCCAAGAGACCCAGTACTTC.

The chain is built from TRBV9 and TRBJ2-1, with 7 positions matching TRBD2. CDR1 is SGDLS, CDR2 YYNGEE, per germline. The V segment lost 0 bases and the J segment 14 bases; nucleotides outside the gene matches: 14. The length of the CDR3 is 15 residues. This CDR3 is CASSVDGTRGSIKFF. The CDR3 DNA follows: TGTGCCAGCAGCGTAGACGGCACTCGCGGGAGTATTAAGTTCTTC. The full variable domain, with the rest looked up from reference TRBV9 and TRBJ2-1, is DSGVTQTPKHLITATGQRVTLRCSPRSGDLSVYWYQQSLDQGLQFLIQYYNGEERAKGNILERFSAQQFPDLHSELNLSSLELGDSALYFCASSVDGTRGSIKFFGPGTRLTVL.

CDR3 residues: CASSFGGQLLNEQFF. Here the CDR3 DNA reads TGCGCCAGCAGCTTTGGCGGACAGCTCTTAAATGAGCAGTTCTTC. The rearrangement links TRBV5-1 to TRBJ2-1, with D possibly matching TRBD1 (6 bases). The V gene's germline CDR1 is SGHRS and CDR2 YFSETQ. V gave up 2 bases and J gave up 7 bases, with 16 bases separating them. The CDR3 sequence is 15 residues long.

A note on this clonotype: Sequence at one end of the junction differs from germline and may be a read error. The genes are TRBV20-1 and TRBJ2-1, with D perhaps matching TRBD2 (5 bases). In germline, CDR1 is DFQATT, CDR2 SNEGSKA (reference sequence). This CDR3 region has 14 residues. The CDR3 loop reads CSATETNSYNGQFF. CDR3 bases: TGCAGTGCTACGGAGACTAACTCCTACAATGGGCAGTTCTTC.

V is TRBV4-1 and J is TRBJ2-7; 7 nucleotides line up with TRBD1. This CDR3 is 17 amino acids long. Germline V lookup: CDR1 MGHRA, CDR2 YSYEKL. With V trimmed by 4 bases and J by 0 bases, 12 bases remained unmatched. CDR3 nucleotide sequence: TGCGCCAGCAGCCCGAGGGGGCGACCCACTTACTCCTACGAGCAGTACTTC. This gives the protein CASSPRGRPTYSYEQYF.

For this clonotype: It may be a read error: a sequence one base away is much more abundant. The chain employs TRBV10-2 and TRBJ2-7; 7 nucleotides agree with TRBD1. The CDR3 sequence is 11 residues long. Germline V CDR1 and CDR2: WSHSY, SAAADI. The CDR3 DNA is TGCGCCGGCAGGGACAGCTACGAGCAGTACTTC. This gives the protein CAGRDSYEQYF.

DNA for the CDR3: TGTGCCAGCAGTGAATGGACAGTTGCCTACGAGCAGTACTTC. Protein sequence: CASSEWTVAYEQYF. The chain joins TRBV6-1 to TRBJ2-7; possible D gene TRBD1, 6 bases. V dropped 2 bases and J dropped 2 bases, with 10 bases sitting between them. Germline V CDR1 and CDR2: MNHNS, SASEGT. The CDR3 is made up of 14 amino acids.

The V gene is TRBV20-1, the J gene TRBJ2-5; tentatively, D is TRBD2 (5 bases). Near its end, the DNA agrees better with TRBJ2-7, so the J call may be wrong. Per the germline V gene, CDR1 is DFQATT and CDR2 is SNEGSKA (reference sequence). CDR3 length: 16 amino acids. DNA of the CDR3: TGCAGTGCTAGAGGCCCCCAACTAGTGACCCTTTACGAGCAGTACTTC. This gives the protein CSARGPQLVTLYEQYF.

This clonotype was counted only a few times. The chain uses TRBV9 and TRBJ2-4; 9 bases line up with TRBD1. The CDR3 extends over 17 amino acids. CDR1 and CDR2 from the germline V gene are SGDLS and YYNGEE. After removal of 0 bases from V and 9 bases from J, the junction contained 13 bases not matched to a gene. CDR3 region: CASSVEQGTGQGGIQYF. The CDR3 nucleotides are TGTGCCAGCAGCGTAGAGCAAGGGACAGGGCAAGGTGGCATTCAGTACTTC.

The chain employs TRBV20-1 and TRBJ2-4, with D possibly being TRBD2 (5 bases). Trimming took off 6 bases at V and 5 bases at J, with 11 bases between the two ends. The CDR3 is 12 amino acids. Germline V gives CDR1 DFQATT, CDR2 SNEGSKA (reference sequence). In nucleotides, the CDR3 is TGCAGTGCCAGCGGTAGCCAAAACATTCAGTACTTC. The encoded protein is CSASGSQNIQYF.

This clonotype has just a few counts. The CDR3 loop is CSVEGGGTDTQYF. The CDR3 DNA follows: TGCAGCGTTGAGGGCGGGGGCACAGATACGCAGTATTTT. This chain links TRBV29-1 with TRBJ2-3, with TRBD2 as a possible D gene (6 bases). The CDR3 runs to 13 residues. Per germline, CDR1 SQVTM and CDR2 ANQGSEA. The V gene lost 3 bases and the J gene lost 1 base, with 8 bases spanning the gap.

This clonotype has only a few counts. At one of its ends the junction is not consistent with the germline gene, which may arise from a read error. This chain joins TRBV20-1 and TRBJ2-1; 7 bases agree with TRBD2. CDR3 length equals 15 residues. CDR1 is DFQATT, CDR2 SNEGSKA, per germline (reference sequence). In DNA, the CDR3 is TGCAGTGCTAGAGGGACTAGTCAGGGCTACAATGGGCAGTTCTTC. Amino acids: CSARGTSQGYNGQFF.

CDR3 residues: CATSRDSASGAPYNEQFF. DNA of the CDR3: TGTGCCACCAGCAGAGATTCGGCTAGCGGGGCGCCCTACAATGAGCAGTTCTTC. This chain links TRBV15 with TRBJ2-1, with TRBD2 matching 9 bases. The length of the CDR3 is 18 residues. V gave up 0 bases and J gave up 2 bases; unmatched junction bases: 8. CDR1 is LNHNV, CDR2 YYDKDF, per germline (reference sequence).

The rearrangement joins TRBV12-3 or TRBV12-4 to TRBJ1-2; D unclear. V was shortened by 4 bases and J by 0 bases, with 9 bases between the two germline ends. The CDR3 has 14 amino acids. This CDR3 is CASSWWSSNYGYTF. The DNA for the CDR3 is TGTGCCAGCAGTTGGTGGAGCTCTAACTATGGCTACACCTTC.

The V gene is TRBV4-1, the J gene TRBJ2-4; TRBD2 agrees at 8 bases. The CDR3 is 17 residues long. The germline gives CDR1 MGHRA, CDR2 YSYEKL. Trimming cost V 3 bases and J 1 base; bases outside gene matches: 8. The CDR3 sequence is CASSQKRLAFAKNIQYF. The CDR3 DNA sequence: TGCGCCAGCAGCCAGAAGAGACTAGCGTTCGCCAAAAACATTCAGTACTTC.

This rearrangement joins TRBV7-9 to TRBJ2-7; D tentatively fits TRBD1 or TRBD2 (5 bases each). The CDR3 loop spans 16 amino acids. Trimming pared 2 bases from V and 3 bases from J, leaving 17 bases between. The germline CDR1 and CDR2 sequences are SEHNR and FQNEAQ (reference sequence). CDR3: CASSLSAASTGYEQYF. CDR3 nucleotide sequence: TGTGCCAGCAGCTTAAGCGCGGCTAGCACAGGCTACGAGCAGTACTTC. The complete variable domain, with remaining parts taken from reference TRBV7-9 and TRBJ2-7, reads DTGVSQNPRHKITKRGQNVTFRCDPISEHNRLYWYRQTLGQGPEFLTYFQNEAQLEKSRLLSDRFSAERPKGSFSTLEIQRTEQGDSAMYLCASSLSAASTGYEQYFGPGTRLTVT.